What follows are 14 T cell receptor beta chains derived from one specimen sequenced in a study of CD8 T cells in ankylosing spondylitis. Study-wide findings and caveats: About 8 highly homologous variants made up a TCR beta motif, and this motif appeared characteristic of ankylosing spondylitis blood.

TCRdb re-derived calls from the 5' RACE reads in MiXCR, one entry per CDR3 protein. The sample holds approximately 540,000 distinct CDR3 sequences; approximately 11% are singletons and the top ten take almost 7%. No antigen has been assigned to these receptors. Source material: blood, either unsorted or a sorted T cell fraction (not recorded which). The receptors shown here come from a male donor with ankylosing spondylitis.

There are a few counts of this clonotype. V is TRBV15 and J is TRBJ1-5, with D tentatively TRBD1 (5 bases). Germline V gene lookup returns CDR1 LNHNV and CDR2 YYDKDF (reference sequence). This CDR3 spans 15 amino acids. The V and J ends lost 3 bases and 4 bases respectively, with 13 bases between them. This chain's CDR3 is CATSSGGGFNQPQHF. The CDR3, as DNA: TGTGCCACCAGCAGCGGCGGGGGTTTTAATCAGCCCCAGCATTTT.

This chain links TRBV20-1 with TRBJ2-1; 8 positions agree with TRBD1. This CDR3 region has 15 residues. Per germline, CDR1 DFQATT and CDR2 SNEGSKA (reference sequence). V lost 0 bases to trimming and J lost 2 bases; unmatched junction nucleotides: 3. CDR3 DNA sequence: TGCAGTGCTAGAGATCTACAGGGGGCCTACAATGAGCAGTTCTTC. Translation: CSARDLQGAYNEQFF.

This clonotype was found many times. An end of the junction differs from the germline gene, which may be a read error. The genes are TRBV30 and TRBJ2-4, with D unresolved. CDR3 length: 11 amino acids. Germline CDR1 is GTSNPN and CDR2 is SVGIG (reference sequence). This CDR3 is CAWSVGLAHTF. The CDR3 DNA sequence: TGTGCCTGGAGTGTCGGGTTAGCCCACACGTTC.

The CDR3 reads CASSLFTGGTSYNEQFF. Written as DNA, the CDR3 is TGCGCCAGCAGCTTGTTTACCGGCGGTACCTCCTACAATGAGCAGTTCTTC. The chain recombines TRBV5-1 with TRBJ2-1; no firm D call. Germline values: CDR1 SGHRS, CDR2 YFSETQ. V lost 1 base and J 0 bases, leaving 14 bases between the germline ends. The CDR3 is 17 amino acids.

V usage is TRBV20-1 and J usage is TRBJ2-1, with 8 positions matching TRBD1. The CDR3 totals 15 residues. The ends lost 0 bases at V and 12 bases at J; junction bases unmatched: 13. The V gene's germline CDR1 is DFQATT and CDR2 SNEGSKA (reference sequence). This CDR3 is CSAREIGQGSPMQFF. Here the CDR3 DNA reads TGCAGTGCTAGAGAAATAGGACAGGGATCCCCTATGCAGTTCTTC.

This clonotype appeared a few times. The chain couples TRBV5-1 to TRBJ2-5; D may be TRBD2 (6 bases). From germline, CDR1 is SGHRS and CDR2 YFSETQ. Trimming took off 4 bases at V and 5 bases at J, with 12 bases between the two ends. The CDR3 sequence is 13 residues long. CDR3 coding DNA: TGCGCCAGCAGCCCGGATGGGAGGGAGACCCAGTACTTC. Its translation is CASSPDGRETQYF.

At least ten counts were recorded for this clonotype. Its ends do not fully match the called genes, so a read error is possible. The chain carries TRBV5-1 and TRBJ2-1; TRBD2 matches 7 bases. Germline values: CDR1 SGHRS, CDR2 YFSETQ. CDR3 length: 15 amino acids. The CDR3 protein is CASSPDTGIGGGWLF. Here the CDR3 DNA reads TGCGCCAGCAGCCCGGACACGGGGATTGGGGGGGGTTGGCTCTTC.

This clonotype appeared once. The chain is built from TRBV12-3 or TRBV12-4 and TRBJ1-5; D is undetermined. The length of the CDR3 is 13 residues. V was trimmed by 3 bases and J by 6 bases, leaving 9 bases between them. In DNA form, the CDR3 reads TGTGCCAGCAGTTTCGGGTCTACTCAGCCCCAGCATTTT. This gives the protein CASSFGSTQPQHF.

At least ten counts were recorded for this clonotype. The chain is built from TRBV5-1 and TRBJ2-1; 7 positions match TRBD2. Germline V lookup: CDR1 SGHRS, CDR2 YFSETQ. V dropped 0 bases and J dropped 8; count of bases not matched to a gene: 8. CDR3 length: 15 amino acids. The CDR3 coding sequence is TGCGCCAGCAGCTTGGTCGGGACTACCCCCGATGAGCAGTTCTTC. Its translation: CASSLVGTTPDEQFF.

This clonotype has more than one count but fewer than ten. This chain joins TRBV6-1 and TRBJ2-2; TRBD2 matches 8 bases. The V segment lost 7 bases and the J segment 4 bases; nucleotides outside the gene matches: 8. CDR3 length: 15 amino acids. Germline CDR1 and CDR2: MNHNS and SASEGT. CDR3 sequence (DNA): TGTGCCAGCACCCGGGGGGGCAGGGTCACCGGGGAGCTGTTTTTT. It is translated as CASTRGGRVTGELFF.

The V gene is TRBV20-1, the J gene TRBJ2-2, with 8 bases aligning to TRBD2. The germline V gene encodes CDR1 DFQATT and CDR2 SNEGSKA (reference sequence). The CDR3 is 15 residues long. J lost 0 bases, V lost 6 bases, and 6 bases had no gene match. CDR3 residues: CSAPIAGTNTGELFF. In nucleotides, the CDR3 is TGCAGTGCACCGATAGCGGGAACGAACACCGGGGAGCTGTTTTTT.

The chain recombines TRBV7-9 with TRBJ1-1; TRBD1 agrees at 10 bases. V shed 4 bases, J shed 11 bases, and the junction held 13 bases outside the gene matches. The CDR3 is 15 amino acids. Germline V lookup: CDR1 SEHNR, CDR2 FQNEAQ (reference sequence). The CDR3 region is CASSSRDRGPIGAFF. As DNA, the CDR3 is TGTGCCAGCAGCTCCCGGGACAGGGGCCCTATAGGGGCTTTCTTT.

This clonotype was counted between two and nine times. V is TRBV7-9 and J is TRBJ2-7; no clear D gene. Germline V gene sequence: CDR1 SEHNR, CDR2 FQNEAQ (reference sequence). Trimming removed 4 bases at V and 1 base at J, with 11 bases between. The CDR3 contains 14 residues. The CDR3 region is CASSSTHFSYEQYV. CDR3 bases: TGTGCCAGCAGCTCGACACATTTTTCCTACGAGCAGTACGTC.

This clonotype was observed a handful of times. The CDR3 sequence: CASSPQTSGNFGEQFF. The CDR3 bases are TGTGCCAGCAGCCCGCAGACTAGCGGGAATTTCGGTGAGCAGTTCTTC. The chain couples TRBV11-3 to TRBJ2-1; TRBD2 aligns across 11 bases. Trimming took 5 bases from V and 9 from J; bases not matched to a gene: 12. Germline V gives CDR1 SGHNT, CDR2 YENEEA. The CDR3 runs to 16 residues.